Each of the 21 T cell receptor beta chains below was sequenced from the same sample in a study of blood T cell repertoires in COVID-19. Sequencing used immunoSEQ multiplex PCR; TCRdb keeps in-frame clones, though not all of them. The repertoire holds roughly 200,000 clones, approximately 87% seen once, with around a sixth in the top ten. Sequencing was done on a sample of peripheral blood. These TCRs come from a person aged 65 to 85 with COVID-19, enrolled during active disease.

The rearrangement uses TRBV19 and TRBJ1-6; 7 bases are shared with TRBD1. J was trimmed by 8 bases and V by 5 bases; bases with no gene match: 9. Germline lookup yields CDR1 LNHDA and CDR2 SQIVND (reference sequence). The length of the CDR3 is 15 residues. CDR3: CASSSRGRGDSPLHF. The DNA of the CDR3 is TGTGCCAGTAGTTCCCGCGGCAGGGGGGATTCACCCCTCCACTTT. The whole variable domain, remainder taken from reference TRBV19 and TRBJ1-6, is DGGITQSPKYLFRKEGQNVTLSCEQNLNHDAMYWYRQDPGQGLRLIYYSQIVNDFQKGDIAEGYSVSREKKESFPLTVTSAQKNPTAFYLCASSSRGRGDSPLHFGNGTRLTVT.

The rearrangement uses TRBV2 and TRBJ1-1, with a tentative D call TRBD1 (5 bases). V gave up 6 bases and J gave up 3 bases, with 11 bases separating them. Germline V lookup: CDR1 SNHLY, CDR2 FYNNEI. This CDR3 contains 13 residues. The CDR3 DNA reads TGTGCCAGCAGAAGCAGGGCCTACACTGAAGCTTTCTTT. Amino acids: CASRSRAYTEAFF.

The chain recombines TRBV15 with TRBJ1-1, with a possible D match to TRBD1 (6 bases). Trimming took off 1 base at V and 1 base at J, with 10 bases between the two ends. The CDR3 loop spans 15 amino acids. CDR1 is LNHNV and CDR2 is YYDKDF in the germline V gene (reference sequence). Here the CDR3 reads CATSRGGGRNTEAFF. As DNA, the CDR3 is TGTGCCACCAGCAGAGGTGGGGGCCGGAACACTGAAGCTTTCTTT.

The V gene is TRBV11-1, the J gene TRBJ2-7; 8 nucleotides match TRBD1. With V trimmed by 1 base and J by 10 bases, 9 bases remained unmatched. The CDR3 covers 14 residues. Germline loops: CDR1 SGHAT, CDR2 FQDESV (reference sequence). The CDR3 DNA follows: TGTGCCAGCAGCTTAGAGGACAGGGTGCATTCTCAGTACTTC. This encodes CASSLEDRVHSQYF.

The V gene is TRBV28, the J gene TRBJ1-3; tentatively, D is TRBD1 (6 bases). The CDR3 is 19 residues long. From germline, CDR1 is MDHEN and CDR2 SYDVKM. Trimming left V 6 bases short and J 0 bases short, with 24 bases between. In DNA, the CDR3 is TGTGCCAGCAGCGACCCGAGAAAGAACAGGGTCTACTCTGGAAACACCATATATTTT. Translating gives CASSDPRKNRVYSGNTIYF.

The chain carries TRBV12-3 or TRBV12-4 and TRBJ1-2, with 8 bases lining up with TRBD1. This CDR3 is built from 13 residues. V gave up 9 bases and J gave up 8 bases; unmatched junction bases: 11. The CDR3 here is CASQIDRGHGYTF. In DNA, the CDR3 is TGTGCCAGTCAGATCGACAGGGGACACGGCTACACCTTC.

The table lists this clone with a few counts. This chain joins TRBV2 and TRBJ1-5, with TRBD1 identical over 7 bases. The CDR3 length is 15 residues. Germline assignment: CDR1 SNHLY and CDR2 FYNNEI. The V gene end was trimmed by 7 bases and the J gene end by 6 bases; junction bases not matched to a gene: 12. The CDR3 loop is CASTAGGTVGQPQHF. The CDR3, as DNA: TGTGCCAGCACAGCCGGAGGGACAGTAGGTCAGCCCCAGCATTTT.

The chain employs TRBV28 and TRBJ2-7; TRBD1 agrees at 8 bases. Germline CDR1 reads MDHEN; CDR2 reads SYDVKM. The CDR3 loop spans 14 amino acids. V lost 7 bases, J lost 3 bases, and 8 bases stayed unmatched. The CDR3 is CASNTGQGNYEQYF. CDR3 sequence (DNA): TGTGCCAGCAACACAGGACAGGGTAACTACGAGCAGTACTTC.

This chain connects TRBV9 to TRBJ2-3; 8 bases align to TRBD2. After removal of 3 bases from V and 0 bases from J, the junction contained 15 bases not matched to a gene. Germline CDR1 is SGDLS and CDR2 is YYNGEE. The CDR3 totals 19 residues. The CDR3 region has the DNA TGTGCCAGCAGCGGAGCGGGGGCTAGCGGAATAACTAGCACAGATACGCAGTATTTT. Translated, it gives CASSGAGASGITSTDTQYF.

This chain links TRBV10-2 with TRBJ1-2; 7 bases map to TRBD1. The CDR3 runs to 14 residues. V dropped 9 bases and J dropped 4; count of bases not matched to a gene: 11. The germline V gene has CDR1 WSHSY and CDR2 SAAADI. For the CDR3, the DNA is TGCGCCAGTACCGGGACAGAGAAAATCTATGGCTACACCTTC. It codes for CASTGTEKIYGYTF.

The gene calls are TRBV2 and TRBJ2-2, with D possibly TRBD1 on 6 matching bases. V was trimmed by 2 bases and J by 3 bases, leaving 10 bases between them. Germline loops: CDR1 SNHLY, CDR2 FYNNEI. The CDR3 spans 15 residues. The CDR3 sequence: CASSERAGDTGELFF. DNA for the CDR3: TGTGCCAGCAGTGAACGGGCAGGGGACACCGGGGAGCTGTTTTTT.

The CDR3 nucleotides read TGTGCCAGCAGCATATCCGGGACTACGTTTTCCTACGAGCAGTACTTC. It translates to CASSISGTTFSYEQYF. The rearrangement uses TRBV7-2 and TRBJ2-7; 7 bases fit TRBD2. Unmatched junction bases numbered 11, after V lost 5 bases and J lost 1 base. This CDR3 has 16 residues. The germline gives CDR1 SGHTA, CDR2 FQGNSA.

This clone was detected only once. The chain joins TRBV6-1 to TRBJ1-5; D unresolved. Trimming removed 4 bases from V and 5 bases from J, with 12 bases in between. The CDR3 has 14 residues. The germline V gene encodes CDR1 MNHNS and CDR2 SASEGT. The CDR3, as DNA: TGTGCCAGCAGTGGGGCGCCGTCGCATCAGCCCCAGCATTTT. Translation gives CASSGAPSHQPQHF.

The CDR3 here is CASSAVTFYNEQFF. The CDR3 bases are TGCGCCAGCTCGGCTGTGACATTCTACAATGAGCAGTTCTTC. The chain links TRBV5-1 to TRBJ2-1; D is undetermined. The CDR3 has 14 amino acids. Germline CDR1 and CDR2: SGHRS and YFSETQ. V lost 7 bases to trimming and J lost 3 bases, with 14 bases between them. Variable domain in full (rest from reference TRBV5-1 and TRBJ2-1): KAGVTQTPRYLIKTRGQQVTLSCSPISGHRSVSWYQQTPGQGLQFLFEYFSETQRNKGNFPGRFSGRQFSNSRSEMNVSTLELGDSALYLCASSAVTFYNEQFFGPGTRLTVL.

The chain has TRBV5-1 and TRBJ2-7, with TRBD1 as a possible D gene (6 bases). The V end was cut by 3 bases, the J end by 6 bases, with 10 bases between. The CDR3 covers 12 residues. Per germline, CDR1 SGHRS and CDR2 YFSETQ. The CDR3 region is CASSSQGSEQYF. In DNA, the CDR3 is TGCGCCAGCAGCTCCCAGGGGAGCGAGCAGTACTTC.

The chain recombines TRBV12-3 or TRBV12-4 with TRBJ1-2, with 7 bases identical to TRBD1. The J segment lost 6 bases and the V segment lost 7 bases, leaving 8 bases of the junction unmatched. The CDR3 has 13 amino acids. CDR3 protein: CASKLAGTDGYTF. As DNA, the CDR3 is TGTGCCAGCAAACTGGCGGGGACAGATGGCTACACCTTC.

The rearrangement joins TRBV30 to TRBJ1-6, with TRBD1 matching over 7 bases. The CDR3 is 13 residues long. The J segment lost 10 bases and the V segment lost 5 bases, leaving 8 bases of the junction unmatched. CDR1 GTSNPN and CDR2 SVGIG come from the germline V gene (reference sequence). The CDR3, as DNA: TGTGCCTGGTCCTCCAACAGGGGATCACCCCTCCACTTT. Protein product: CAWSSNRGSPLHF.

V and J are TRBV7-3 and TRBJ2-3, with TRBD2 matching over 8 bases. The germline gives CDR1 SGHTA, CDR2 FQGTGA. The CDR3 is 17 residues long. V lost 0 bases and J lost 3; bases outside the gene matches: 8. The CDR3 DNA follows: TGTGCCAGCAGCTTAACGGGCGGGAGCGGGGGTACAGATACGCAGTATTTT. Its protein is CASSLTGGSGGTDTQYF. The whole variable domain, filled in from reference TRBV7-3 and TRBJ2-3, reads GAGVSQTPSNKVTEKGKYVELRCDPISGHTALYWYRQSLGQGPEFLIYFQGTGAADDSGLPNDRFFAVRPEGSVSTLKIQRTERGDSAVYLCASSLTGGSGGTDTQYFGPGTRLTVL.

This rearrangement joins TRBV10-2 to TRBJ1-6, with no clear D. The CDR3 extends over 17 amino acids. Per the germline V gene, CDR1 is WSHSY and CDR2 is SAAADI. Trimming cost V 0 bases and J 8 bases, with 17 bases left between them. The CDR3 here is CASSESSATGWDSPLHF. For the CDR3, the DNA is TGCGCCAGCAGTGAGTCGAGCGCGACGGGTTGGGATTCACCCCTCCACTTT.

The chain uses TRBV27 and TRBJ1-2; the match to TRBD1 covers 7 bases. The V segment lost 0 bases and the J segment 4 bases; nucleotides outside the gene matches: 11. The CDR3 is 17 residues long. Germline assignment: CDR1 MNHEY and CDR2 SMNVEV (reference sequence). The CDR3 sequence is CASSLSNGAGGFYGYTF. CDR3 sequence (DNA): TGTGCCAGCAGTTTATCGAACGGGGCAGGGGGTTTCTATGGCTACACCTTC.

V usage is TRBV3-1 (or the pseudogene TRBV3-2) and J usage is TRBJ2-7; a possible D gene is TRBD1 (6 bases). Germline V gene sequence: CDR1 LGHDT, CDR2 YNNKEL (reference sequence). The CDR3 extends over 14 amino acids. Trimming stripped 2 bases from V and 3 bases from J, with 11 bases between. CDR3 sequence reads: CASSQTSGDYEQYF. The CDR3 DNA follows: TGTGCCAGCAGCCAAACGTCAGGGGACTACGAGCAGTACTTC.